This TCR beta chain was found in a study of T cells in Graves' hyperthyroidism and ophthalmopathy. Germline V gene sequence: CDR1 LGHDT, CDR2 YNNKEL (reference sequence). This CDR3 is built from 16 residues. The ends were cut back, 5 bases at V and 3 bases at J, with 20 bases in the middle. Stable disease denoted Graves' hyperthyroidism without ophthalmopathy progression within 18 months. This clonotype was detected many times. Authors of the study amplified TCR beta CDR3 regions from RNA transcripts. First-round RT-PCR targeting the TCR CDR3 was performed with the HTBI primer set. TCRdb re-derived calls from the multiplex PCR reads in MiXCR, one entry per CDR3 protein. The data contain some 400,000 distinct CDR3 sequences, around 14% of them seen just once; the ten biggest clones take up around 10%.

This clonotype was obtained from a woman aged 55-69 years with Graves' hyperthyroidism. Input material: blood. The chain carries TRBV3-1 and TRBJ2-7; a weak D match, TRBD2 (6 bases). The CDR3 region is CASSSRLELAHYEQYF. In nucleotides, the CDR3 is TGTGCCAGCAGCTCCCGACTAGAGCTAGCCCACTACGAGCAGTACTTC.